This T cell receptor (beta chain) was sequenced for a study of control samples from healthy donors and cancer patients. Germline lookup yields CDR1 WSHSY and CDR2 SAAADI. Trimming shortened V by 8 bases and J by 0 bases, and 13 bases separated the two germline ends. This CDR3 region has 14 residues. Profiled with immunoSEQ multiplex PCR; TCRdb holds only in-frame clones, not every one. The table shows over 70,000 clones, with 85% to 90% occurring only once. The sample taken for sequencing was blood. The chain recombines TRBV10-2 with TRBJ1-2, with D perhaps matching TRBD1 (5 bases). The receptor's source is a woman aged 55 to 70 in good health. The chain's CDR3 is CASQPLQANYGYTF. The CDR3 DNA sequence: TGCGCCAGCCAGCCGCTACAGGCTAACTATGGCTACACCTTC.